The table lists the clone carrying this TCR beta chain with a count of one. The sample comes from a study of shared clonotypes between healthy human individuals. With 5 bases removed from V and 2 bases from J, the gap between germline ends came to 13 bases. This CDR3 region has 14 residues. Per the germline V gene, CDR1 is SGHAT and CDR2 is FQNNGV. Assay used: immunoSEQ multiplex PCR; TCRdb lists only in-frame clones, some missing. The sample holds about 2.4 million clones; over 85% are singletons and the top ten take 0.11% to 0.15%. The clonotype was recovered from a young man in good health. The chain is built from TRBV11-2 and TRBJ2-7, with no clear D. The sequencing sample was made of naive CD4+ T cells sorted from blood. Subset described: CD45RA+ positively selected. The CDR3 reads CASSPDTLTYEQYF. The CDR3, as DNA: TGTGCCAGCAGCCCTGACACACTGACCTACGAGCAGTACTTC.